The 23 T cell receptor beta chains presented below share a single source sample, sequenced in a study of blood T cell repertoires in COVID-19. Method: immunoSEQ multiplex PCR; TCRdb's copy keeps in-frame clones and lacks some. The sample has 80,000 to 100,000 clones; roughly 80% are singletons. Sequenced input: peripheral blood. These receptors all stem from a man aged 60 to 69 with acute or convalescent COVID-19.

The chain carries TRBV20-1 and TRBJ1-2; unclear D gene. This CDR3 region has 12 residues. Trimming pared 3 bases from V and 6 bases from J, leaving 11 bases between. Germline values: CDR1 DFQATT, CDR2 SNEGSKA (reference sequence). CDR3 amino acids: CSASLQINGYTF. CDR3 in DNA: TGCAGTGCTAGTCTCCAGATAAATGGCTACACCTTC.

The chain uses TRBV30 and TRBJ2-7, with 13 bases aligning to TRBD2. J gave up 2 bases and V 5 bases, and 6 bases lay outside the gene matches. There are 15 residues in the CDR3. The germline V gene encodes CDR1 GTSNPN and CDR2 SVGIG (reference sequence). CDR3 region: CAWGRTSGGPYEQYF. The CDR3 DNA reads as TGTGCCTGGGGAAGGACTAGCGGGGGACCCTACGAGCAGTACTTC.

The CDR3 DNA reads TGTGCCAGCAGCTTAGGGGGGGTTCAGCCCCAGCATTTT. It codes for CASSLGGVQPQHF. This chain connects TRBV7-2 to TRBJ1-5; TRBD1 might be the D (5 bases). V gave up 1 base and J gave up 6 bases, with 7 bases separating them. In germline, CDR1 is SGHTA, CDR2 FQGNSA. CDR3 length: 13 residues.

This clone was seen many times. This chain connects TRBV5-1 to TRBJ1-4; 8 positions agree with TRBD1. Germline assignment: CDR1 SGHRS and CDR2 YFSETQ. The CDR3 runs to 14 residues. V trimming: 4 bases; J trimming: 8 bases; junction bases outside the gene matches: 7. The CDR3 is CASSLRTGKEKLFF. The CDR3 DNA follows: TGCGCCAGCAGCCTACGGACAGGGAAGGAAAAACTGTTTTTT.

The V gene is TRBV27, the J gene TRBJ1-5, with 7 bases aligning to TRBD1. There are 13 residues in the CDR3. Per the germline V gene, CDR1 is MNHEY and CDR2 is SMNVEV (reference sequence). The V segment lost 6 bases and the J segment 4 bases; nucleotides outside the gene matches: 3. DNA for the CDR3: TGTGCCAGCAGCCGGGACAGAAATCAGCCCCAGCATTTT. As protein: CASSRDRNQPQHF.

This clone was detected only a few times. The chain employs TRBV2 and TRBJ1-6; D is perhaps TRBD1 (6 bases). Germline V gene lookup returns CDR1 SNHLY and CDR2 FYNNEI. The length of the CDR3 is 14 residues. V was cut by 3 bases and J by 7 bases, with 10 bases left in between. CDR3 bases: TGTGCCAGCAGTGATACAGGGCGGAATTCACCCCTCCACTTT. Translation: CASSDTGRNSPLHF.

The chain has TRBV6-5 and TRBJ1-1; TRBD1 agrees at 11 bases. Germline V gene lookup returns CDR1 MNHEY and CDR2 SVGAGI. This CDR3 is built from 15 residues. V lost 5 bases to trimming and J lost 3 bases; unmatched junction nucleotides: 5. This CDR3 is CASSRTGGMDTEAFF. The CDR3, as DNA: TGTGCCAGCAGTCGGACAGGGGGCATGGACACTGAAGCTTTCTTT.

The gene calls are TRBV5-1 and TRBJ2-2; possibly TRBD1 for D (5 bases). The CDR3 has 14 amino acids. In germline, CDR1 is SGHRS, CDR2 YFSETQ. V was pared by 0 bases and J by 4 bases, with 7 bases between. The CDR3 here is CASSLGTTTGELFF. The CDR3 nucleotides are TGCGCCAGCAGCTTGGGGACAACCACCGGGGAGCTGTTTTTT.

This clone was counted a few times. The chain is built from TRBV2 and TRBJ1-4, with D tentatively TRBD1 (6 bases). Germline V gene sequence: CDR1 SNHLY, CDR2 FYNNEI. The CDR3 sequence is 15 residues long. The ends were cut back, 6 bases at V and 8 bases at J, with 19 bases in the middle. This chain's CDR3 is CASSELQGDAEKLFF. In DNA form, the CDR3 reads TGTGCCAGCAGCGAACTACAGGGAGACGCCGAAAAACTGTTTTTT. Looking up the rest from reference TRBV2 and TRBJ1-4 gives the full variable domain: EPEVTQTPSHQVTQMGQEVILRCVPISNHLYFYWYRQILGQKVEFLVSFYNNEISEKSEIFDDQFSVERPDGSNFTLKIRSTKLEDSAMYFCASSELQGDAEKLFFGSGTQLSVL.

The chain is built from TRBV24-1 and TRBJ2-7; 9 bases are a match to TRBD2. The CDR3 is 15 amino acids. From germline, CDR1 is KGHDR and CDR2 SFDVKD. Trimming at V came to 3 bases and at J to 5 bases, leaving 7 bases not matched to a gene. CDR3: CATSDGREGRNEQYF. In DNA form, the CDR3 reads TGTGCCACCAGTGATGGGCGGGAGGGCCGGAACGAGCAGTACTTC.

The chain has TRBV19 and TRBJ2-1; 7 nucleotides match TRBD1. This CDR3 is 13 amino acids long. Germline values: CDR1 LNHDA, CDR2 SQIVND (reference sequence). The V segment lost 5 bases and the J segment 4 bases; nucleotides outside the gene matches: 2. As DNA, the CDR3 is TGTGCCAGTAGTCCGGGACAGTACAATGAGCAGTTCTTC. This sequence encodes CASSPGQYNEQFF. The full variable domain, with the rest looked up from reference TRBV19 and TRBJ2-1, is DGGITQSPKYLFRKEGQNVTLSCEQNLNHDAMYWYRQDPGQGLRLIYYSQIVNDFQKGDIAEGYSVSREKKESFPLTVTSAQKNPTAFYLCASSPGQYNEQFFGPGTRLTVL.

This chain connects TRBV24-1 to TRBJ2-3; D remains unclear. V dropped 2 bases and J dropped 6 bases, with 8 bases sitting between them. The CDR3 has 13 residues. CDR1 is KGHDR and CDR2 is SFDVKD in the germline V gene. In nucleotides, the CDR3 is TGTGCCACCAGTGATTCCAGATCGGATACGCAGTATTTT. Its translation: CATSDSRSDTQYF.

The rearrangement joins TRBV2 to TRBJ1-2, with 12 bases lining up with TRBD1. After removal of 6 bases from V and 7 bases from J, the junction contained 6 bases not matched to a gene. The germline CDR1 and CDR2 sequences are SNHLY and FYNNEI. The CDR3 length is 14 residues. CDR3 sequence: CASSQGQGALGYTF. DNA of the CDR3: TGTGCCAGCAGCCAGGGACAGGGGGCGCTTGGCTACACCTTC.

The chain joins TRBV7-9 to TRBJ2-1, with TRBD2 matching 15 bases. Losses at the gene ends were 6 bases for V and 8 bases for J; bases not matched to a gene: 14. Per the germline V gene, CDR1 is SEHNR and CDR2 is FQNEAQ (reference sequence). The CDR3 loop spans 18 amino acids. The CDR3 nucleotides read TGTGCCAGCAGACCCGGGACTAGCGGGGGGAAGCGATGGGATGAGCAGTTCTTC. As protein: CASRPGTSGGKRWDEQFF.

This clone was seen a few times. As DNA, the CDR3 is TGTGCCAGCACCGTCGGGAATCAGCCCCAGCATTTT. Translated: CASTVGNQPQHF. The chain links TRBV13 to TRBJ1-5; D is unresolved. The CDR3 is 12 residues long. The V gene's germline CDR1 is PRHDT and CDR2 FYEKMQ (reference sequence). V dropped 7 bases and J dropped 4 bases, with 8 bases sitting between them.

This chain connects TRBV5-1 to TRBJ2-5; tentative D call: TRBD1 (5 bases). V lost 1 base to trimming and J lost 0 bases, with 10 bases between them. Germline V gives CDR1 SGHRS, CDR2 YFSETQ. This CDR3 is built from 15 residues. CDR3 sequence: CASSLFPGYQETQYF. The CDR3 DNA is TGCGCCAGCAGCTTGTTTCCAGGGTACCAAGAGACCCAGTACTTC.

The gene calls are TRBV12-5 and TRBJ2-5; 7 bases are a match to TRBD1. This CDR3 is built from 14 residues. V lost 4 bases and J lost 7; bases outside the gene matches: 9. CDR1 is LGHNT, CDR2 FRNRAP, per germline. CDR3 DNA: TGTGCTAGTGGTTCAGGGGACAGTTCTCGGACCCAGTACTTC. Translating it yields CASGSGDSSRTQYF.

DNA for the CDR3: TGTGCCAGCGGGCGGGCGAACACCGGGGAGCTGTTTTTT. It translates to CASGRANTGELFF. This chain connects TRBV12-3 or TRBV12-4 to TRBJ2-2, with a weak D call TRBD2 (5 bases). The CDR3 has 13 amino acids. Trimming stripped 8 bases from V and 0 bases from J, with 7 bases between.

The V gene is TRBV7-6, the J gene TRBJ1-6; D is unresolved. Deletions cut 1 base from V and 9 bases from J, with 16 bases between. Germline V CDR1 and CDR2: SGHVS, FNYEAQ. This CDR3 has 16 amino acids. As DNA, the CDR3 is TGTGCCAGCAGCTTAGAGTCCGGGGTTCGCGGTTCACCCCTCCACTTT. It specifies CASSLESGVRGSPLHF.

V gene TRBV6-2 or TRBV6-3 combines with J gene TRBJ2-1; D possibly corresponds to TRBD2 (6 bases). The CDR3 sequence is 15 residues long. Germline V gene lookup returns CDR1 MNHEY and CDR2 SVGEGT. With 1 base removed from V and 7 bases from J, the gap between germline ends came to 14 bases. CDR3 loop: CASSYWETSYNEQFF. The DNA of the CDR3 is TGTGCCAGCAGTTACTGGGAGACTAGTTATAATGAGCAGTTCTTC.

This chain connects TRBV3-1 (or the pseudogene TRBV3-2) to TRBJ2-7, with 8 bases that match TRBD2. CDR3 length: 15 amino acids. V gave up 1 base and J gave up 6 bases; unmatched junction bases: 8. Germline V lookup: CDR1 LGHDT, CDR2 YNNKEL (reference sequence). The CDR3 DNA reads TGTGCCAGCAGCCAAGTGACGGGAGGGCCAGTCGAGCAGTACTTC. The encoded protein is CASSQVTGGPVEQYF.

This sequence joins TRBV19 and TRBJ2-2; the match to TRBD1 covers 7 bases. The germline V gene encodes CDR1 LNHDA and CDR2 SQIVND (reference sequence). CDR3 length equals 15 residues. J was trimmed by 5 bases and V by 5 bases; bases with no gene match: 8. As DNA, the CDR3 is TGTGCCAGTAGTTGGACAGGCTTAAAGACCGGGGAGCTGTTTTTT. Translated: CASSWTGLKTGELFF.

This chain links TRBV19 with TRBJ2-1; D is possibly TRBD1 (6 bases). CDR1 LNHDA and CDR2 SQIVND come from the germline V gene (reference sequence). The CDR3 is made up of 16 amino acids. V dropped 1 base and J dropped 3 bases, with 13 bases sitting between them. DNA for the CDR3: TGTGCCAGTAGTATAGCCCCCCAGGGGAGCTACAATGAGCAGTTCTTC. It specifies CASSIAPQGSYNEQFF.